This TCR beta chain was observed in a study of radiotherapy plus CTLA-4 blockade in lung cancer. The protocol was immunoSEQ multiplex PCR, while the TCRdb copy is restricted to in-frame clones and leaves out a portion. The data show tens of thousands of clones, with roughly 80% seen just once and roughly 0.8% held by the top ten. CDR1 SNHLY and CDR2 FYNNEI come from the germline V gene. This CDR3 is 16 amino acids long. Between the trimmed V and J ends, which lost 5 bases and 2 bases, there was a span of 18 bases. Here the sequenced sample was peripheral blood, taken from a patient treated with radiotherapy plus ipilimumab. The rearrangement uses TRBV2 and TRBJ1-1; no reliable D call. The clonotype originates from a human donor with non-small cell lung cancer who had stable disease on radiotherapy plus ipilimumab. CDR3 residues: CASSPGIGQSNTEAFF. CDR3 coding DNA: TGTGCCAGCAGTCCTGGTATCGGCCAAAGTAACACTGAAGCTTTCTTT.